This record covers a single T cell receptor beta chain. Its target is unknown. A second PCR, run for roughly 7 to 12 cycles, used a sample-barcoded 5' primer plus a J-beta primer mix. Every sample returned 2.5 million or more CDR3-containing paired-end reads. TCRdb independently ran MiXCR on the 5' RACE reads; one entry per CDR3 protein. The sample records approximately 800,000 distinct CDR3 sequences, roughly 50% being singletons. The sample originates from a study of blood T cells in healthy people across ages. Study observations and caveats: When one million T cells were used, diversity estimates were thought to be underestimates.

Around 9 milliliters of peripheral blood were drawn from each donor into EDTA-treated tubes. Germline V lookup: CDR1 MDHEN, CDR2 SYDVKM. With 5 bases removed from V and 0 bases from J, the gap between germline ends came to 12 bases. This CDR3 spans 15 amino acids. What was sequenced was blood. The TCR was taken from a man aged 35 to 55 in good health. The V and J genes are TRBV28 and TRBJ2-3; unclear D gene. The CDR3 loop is CASSVPGFSTDTQYF. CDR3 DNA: TGTGCCAGCAGTGTGCCAGGTTTTAGCACAGATACGCAGTATTTT.